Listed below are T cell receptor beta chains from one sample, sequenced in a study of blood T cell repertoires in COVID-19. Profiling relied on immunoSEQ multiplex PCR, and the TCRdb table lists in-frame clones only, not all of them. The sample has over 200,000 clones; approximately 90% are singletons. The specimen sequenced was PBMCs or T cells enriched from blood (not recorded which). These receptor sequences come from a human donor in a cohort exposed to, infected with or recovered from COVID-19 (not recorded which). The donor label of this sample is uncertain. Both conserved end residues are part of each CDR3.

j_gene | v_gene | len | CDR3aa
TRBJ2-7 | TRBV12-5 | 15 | CASGLVVGQYYEQYF
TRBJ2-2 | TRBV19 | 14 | CASSTGKMPGELFF
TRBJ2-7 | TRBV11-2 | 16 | CASSWYRDRVAYEQYF
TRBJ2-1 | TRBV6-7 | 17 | CASRPQGDAIFDNEQFF
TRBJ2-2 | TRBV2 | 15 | CASSEQGTESGELFF
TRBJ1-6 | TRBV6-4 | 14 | CASSKDGNNSPLHF
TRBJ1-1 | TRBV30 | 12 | CAWSGAGRGAFF
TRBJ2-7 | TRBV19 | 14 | CASSIRGGDYEQYF
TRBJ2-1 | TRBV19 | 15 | CASSFTGFTGNEQFF
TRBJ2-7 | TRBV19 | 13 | CASSRRPSYEQYF
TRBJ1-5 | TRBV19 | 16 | CASSILWTVSNQPQHF
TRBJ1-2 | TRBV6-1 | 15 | CASSEVGQGYYGYTF
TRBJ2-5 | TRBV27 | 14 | CASSFWSRLETQYF
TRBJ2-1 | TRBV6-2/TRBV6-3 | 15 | CASSSSGGAVNEQFF
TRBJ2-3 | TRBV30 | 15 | CAWSVGRGRPDTQYF
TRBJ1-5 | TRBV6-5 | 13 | CASRGADNQPQHF